This note documents a single T cell receptor (beta chain) sequence. Germline V gives CDR1 SGHTS, CDR2 YDEGEE. The CDR3 contains 15 residues. Trimming took off 2 bases at V and 1 base at J, with 10 bases between the two ends. The data were obtained in a study of blood T cell repertoires in COVID-19. Study background: The study drew acute and convalescent COVID-19 samples from the United States, Italy and Spain. From T cells, B-cell-depleted T cells, or PBMCs came the material, which was cDNA or gDNA.

As originally analysed: For nucleated cells, counts were estimated from reference gene primer amplification. TCRdb keeps only in-frame clones here, not all; method: immunoSEQ multiplex PCR. That table gives V, J and clone size, and the DNA gave D and trimming. The sample consists of 150,000 to 200,000 clones, around 82% of them appearing once. This clonotype was sampled from a woman over 75 with acute or convalescent COVID-19. This chain joins TRBV5-8 and TRBJ1-5; D is undetermined. Sample: peripheral blood. Here the CDR3 DNA reads TGTGCCAGCAGCTTTGGACTGATAAGCAATCAGCCCCAGCATTTT. Translating gives CASSFGLISNQPQHF.